This T cell receptor (beta chain) originates from a study of blood T cell repertoires in COVID-19. Measured with immunoSEQ multiplex PCR; TCRdb has only the in-frame clones, and not every one. The repertoire consists of about 370,000 clones, with about 90% occurring once and the leading ten covering 8% to 13%. The germline gives CDR1 SNHLY, CDR2 FYNNEI. The length of the CDR3 is 16 residues. With 8 bases clipped from V and 5 bases from J, the junction kept 13 bases outside the gene matches. This receptor was obtained from a woman in her twenties or thirties with COVID-19, enrolled during active disease. The sequencing input was peripheral blood. The V and J genes are TRBV2 and TRBJ2-1; 9 nucleotides match TRBD1. DNA of the CDR3: TGTGCCAGCTGGGGAAACCGGGACAGGGTACACAATGAGCAGTTCTTC. Translated: CASWGNRDRVHNEQFF.